The following is a T cell receptor beta chain sequence with its context. Germline V gene sequence: CDR1 LGHNA, CDR2 YNFKEQ. V trimming: 0 bases; J trimming: 5 bases; junction bases outside the gene matches: 5. CDR3 length: 16 residues. This record comes from a study of blood T cell repertoires in COVID-19. Only in-frame clones appear in the TCRdb table, and some are missing; sequencing was by immunoSEQ multiplex PCR. The data show some 460,000 clones, around 90% seen once. The sequence was obtained from a woman between 18 and 30 years old who had recovered from COVID-19. This rearrangement joins TRBV4-2 to TRBJ2-1; TRBD2 aligns across 9 bases. Sequencing input: PBMCs or T cells enriched from blood (not recorded which). CDR3 protein: CASSQDETSGHNEQFF. The CDR3 DNA is TGTGCCAGCAGCCAAGACGAGACTAGCGGACACAATGAGCAGTTCTTC.